These 25 T cell receptor beta chains came from one sample sequenced in a study of cytomegalovirus exposure and HLA in healthy donors. 13 Jbeta primers and 60 Vbeta primers were used for the PCR. Clones were sequenced by immunoSEQ multiplex PCR, and TCRdb holds only the in-frame ones, with some missing. Of 150,000 or so clones in the sample, over 60% were seen once. The material sequenced was PBMCs. The source is a woman in her twenties or thirties in good health and CMV-seronegative.

V gene TRBV9 combines with J gene TRBJ1-1, with D uncertain. The germline CDR1 and CDR2 sequences are SGDLS and YYNGEE. V shed 3 bases and J shed 2 bases, with 11 bases lying between them. The CDR3 consists of 14 residues. As DNA, the CDR3 is TGTGCCAGCAGCGGTGGCAGTTCTAACACTGAAGCTTTCTTT. Its protein product is CASSGGSSNTEAFF.

This clone occurred once. The chain is built from TRBV6-5 and TRBJ2-1; TRBD2 matches at 8 bases. The CDR3 is 15 amino acids. Looked up from germline, CDR1 is MNHEY and CDR2 is SVGAGI. Trimming at V came to 5 bases and at J to 2 bases, leaving 5 bases not matched to a gene. This chain's CDR3 is CASSSSGVTYNEQFF. Here the CDR3 DNA reads TGTGCCAGCAGTAGTAGCGGGGTGACCTACAATGAGCAGTTCTTC.

The V call is TRBV19, the J call TRBJ1-1; 8 bases fit TRBD1. Trimming cost V 3 bases and J 0 bases; bases outside gene matches: 6. The germline CDR1 and CDR2 sequences are LNHDA and SQIVND (reference sequence). CDR3 size: 16 residues. CDR3 DNA sequence: TGTGCCAGTAGTATTGGGACAGGAGTAGTGAACACTGAAGCTTTCTTT. This encodes CASSIGTGVVNTEAFF.

This clone has more than one count but fewer than ten. V is TRBV5-5 and J is TRBJ2-1, with 8 nucleotides matching TRBD2. Per the germline V gene, CDR1 is SGHKS and CDR2 is YYEKEE (reference sequence). The CDR3 runs 15 residues. J gave up 8 bases and V 2 bases, and 9 bases lay outside the gene matches. The CDR3 sequence: CASSLFGGAMDEQFF. In DNA, the CDR3 is TGTGCCAGCAGCTTATTCGGGGGGGCTATGGATGAGCAGTTCTTC.

The chain combines TRBV9 with TRBJ2-2; D not certain. Trimming removed 1 base from V and 6 bases from J, with 7 bases in between. From germline, CDR1 is SGDLS and CDR2 YYNGEE. The CDR3 is 13 residues long. DNA for the CDR3: TGTGCCAGCAGCGTATCCCGGTCCGGGGAGCTGTTTTTT. This codes for CASSVSRSGELFF.

The chain is built from TRBV7-9 and TRBJ1-5, with 8 bases lining up with TRBD1. Germline V gives CDR1 SEHNR, CDR2 FQNEAQ (reference sequence). This CDR3 has 14 amino acids. V was pared by 6 bases and J by 5 bases, with 6 bases of the junction left unmatched. The CDR3 reads CASRPDREDQPQHF. The CDR3 DNA reads as TGTGCCAGCAGACCGGACAGGGAGGATCAGCCCCAGCATTTT. The variable domain in full, with the rest retrieved from reference TRBV7-9 and TRBJ1-5, is DTGVSQNPRHKITKRGQNVTFRCDPISEHNRLYWYRQTLGQGPEFLTYFQNEAQLEKSRLLSDRFSAERPKGSFSTLEIQRTEQGDSAMYLCASRPDREDQPQHFGDGTRLSIL.

This clone showed up just a few times. The rearrangement joins TRBV9 to TRBJ2-7; TRBD2 matches 7 bases. Germline trimming cut 0 bases from V and 2 bases from J; bases unmatched to any gene: 11. The germline V gene has CDR1 SGDLS and CDR2 YYNGEE. The CDR3 is 17 amino acids. In DNA, the CDR3 is TGTGCCAGCAGCGTAGCACTGGGACTATACCACGCCTACGAGCAGTACTTC. Translation: CASSVALGLYHAYEQYF.

The chain combines TRBV11-3 with TRBJ2-2; D might be TRBD2 (6 bases). Trimming shortened V by 5 bases and J by 3 bases, and 16 bases separated the two germline ends. CDR1 SGHNT and CDR2 YENEEA come from the germline V gene. The CDR3 covers 16 residues. Written as DNA, the CDR3 is TGTGCCAGCAGCGCCTCTGGGGGGAGGTACACCGGGGAGCTGTTTTTT. It encodes CASSASGGRYTGELFF. The variable domain in full, completed from reference TRBV11-3 and TRBJ2-2, reads EAGVVQSPRYKIIEKKQPVAFWCNPISGHNTLYWYLQNLGQGPELLIRYENEEAVDDSQLPKDRFSAERLKGVDSTLKIQPAELGDSAVYLCASSASGGRYTGELFFGEGSRLTVL.

This clone appeared a single time. The rearrangement links TRBV29-1 to TRBJ2-7; 9 bases are shared with TRBD2. V gave up 6 bases and J gave up 6 bases; unmatched junction bases: 9. The CDR3 has 13 residues. Germline loops: CDR1 SQVTM, CDR2 ANQGSEA. CDR3 sequence (DNA): TGCAGCGTAGGCTTAGCGGGAGACGGCGAGCAGTACTTC. It yields the protein CSVGLAGDGEQYF.

The chain has TRBV5-6 and TRBJ1-6; D may be TRBD1 (6 bases). Per the germline V gene, CDR1 is SGHDT and CDR2 is YYEEEE. V gave up 0 bases and J gave up 0 bases, with 7 bases separating them. The length of the CDR3 is 16 residues. DNA of the CDR3: TGTGCCAGCAGCTTGGCGGACAGCTCCTATAATTCACCCCTCCACTTT. Translated: CASSLADSSYNSPLHF.

This clone occurred a few times. The chain recombines TRBV11-2 with TRBJ2-2; TRBD2 aligns across 7 bases. The germline V gene has CDR1 SGHAT and CDR2 FQNNGV. V was clipped by 4 bases and J by 0 bases; unmatched bases: 2. The CDR3 is made up of 15 amino acids. In nucleotides, the CDR3 is TGTGCCAGCAGCTGGGGGGGGTCGAACACCGGGGAGCTGTTTTTT. It is translated as CASSWGGSNTGELFF. The full variable domain, in which reference TRBV11-2 and TRBJ2-2 provide the parts outside the CDR3, is EAGVAQSPRYKIIEKRQSVAFWCNPISGHATLYWYQQILGQGPKLLIQFQNNGVVDDSQLPKDRFSAERLKGVDSTLKIQPAKLEDSAVYLCASSWGGSNTGELFFGEGSRLTVL.

The genes are TRBV2 and TRBJ1-1; unclear D gene. The CDR3 is 15 residues long. Trimming left V 3 bases short and J 4 bases short, with 15 bases between. Germline V lookup: CDR1 SNHLY, CDR2 FYNNEI. CDR3 sequence reads: CASSEGVGSVTEAFF. The CDR3 DNA is TGTGCCAGCAGTGAGGGTGTGGGGAGCGTCACTGAAGCTTTCTTT. The whole variable domain, remainder taken from reference TRBV2 and TRBJ1-1, is EPEVTQTPSHQVTQMGQEVILRCVPISNHLYFYWYRQILGQKVEFLVSFYNNEISEKSEIFDDQFSVERPDGSNFTLKIRSTKLEDSAMYFCASSEGVGSVTEAFFGQGTRLTVV.

CDR3 protein: CASSSGTGGIYNNQPQHF. In nucleotides, the CDR3 is TGTGCCAGCAGCTCAGGGACAGGGGGAATTTATAACAATCAGCCCCAGCATTTT. J is TRBJ1-5 and V is TRBV5-4; 11 nucleotides agree with TRBD1. J gave up 3 bases and V 3 bases, and 11 bases lay outside the gene matches. Germline loops: CDR1 SGHNT, CDR2 YYREEE (reference sequence). This CDR3 region has 18 residues.

The chain employs TRBV19 and TRBJ1-1; 9 bases agree with TRBD1. V lost 5 bases, J lost 5 bases, and 6 bases stayed unmatched. There are 14 residues in the CDR3. Germline CDR1 LNHDA, CDR2 SQIVND (reference sequence). CDR3 protein: CASSGTGFRTEAFF. The CDR3 coding sequence is TGTGCCAGTAGTGGGACAGGGTTTCGGACTGAAGCTTTCTTT.

V gene TRBV9 combines with J gene TRBJ1-2; 8 bases match TRBD1. V dropped 5 bases and J dropped 3; count of bases not matched to a gene: 3. The CDR3 contains 13 residues. Germline CDR1 SGDLS, CDR2 YYNGEE. CDR3 region: CASSTDRDYGYTF. The CDR3 bases are TGTGCCAGCAGTACGGACAGGGACTATGGCTACACCTTC.

The chain has TRBV28 and TRBJ2-7, with 9 bases that match TRBD1. Looked up from germline, CDR1 is MDHEN and CDR2 is SYDVKM. The CDR3 runs to 17 residues. V trimming: 10 bases; J trimming: 1 base; junction bases outside the gene matches: 17. The CDR3 DNA reads TGTGCCACCCACGGACAGGGGTTAACGCCGAAATCCTACGAGCAGTACTTC. Amino acid sequence: CATHGQGLTPKSYEQYF.

J is TRBJ1-1 and V is TRBV20-1, with no clear D. The CDR3 has 11 amino acids. V lost 5 bases to trimming and J lost 5 bases, with 9 bases between them. Looked up from germline, CDR1 is DFQATT and CDR2 is SNEGSKA (reference sequence). In DNA, the CDR3 is TGCAGTGCTTGGGAGTTGACTGAAGCTTTCTTT. It translates to CSAWELTEAFF.

The V call is TRBV5-1, the J call TRBJ1-1, with D maybe TRBD1 (5 bases). Germline V gives CDR1 SGHRS, CDR2 YFSETQ. The CDR3 loop spans 16 amino acids. V lost 0 bases and J 0 bases, leaving 12 bases between the germline ends. CDR3 protein: CASSLAMGRLNTEAFF. The CDR3 nucleotides read TGCGCCAGCAGCTTGGCCATGGGGCGGTTGAACACTGAAGCTTTCTTT.

This clone has more than one count but fewer than ten. The gene calls are TRBV6-6 and TRBJ2-5; 7 bases map to TRBD1. The J call is doubtful: the DNA matches TRBJ2-7 better. Germline CDR1 and CDR2: MNHNY and SVGAGI (reference sequence). This CDR3 is built from 13 residues. The DNA of the CDR3 is TGTGCCAGCAGCAGGGACAGAGCCTACGAGCAGTACTTC. It translates to CASSRDRAYEQYF.

The chain carries TRBV6-5 and TRBJ1-4; the D gene is possibly TRBD1 (6 bases). The CDR3 contains 14 residues. Germline V gene sequence: CDR1 MNHEY, CDR2 SVGAGI. V shed 2 bases and J shed 8 bases, with 12 bases lying between them. CDR3 nucleotide sequence: TGTGCCAGCAGTTACGGCCCAGGGGAAGAAAAACTGTTTTTT. Residues: CASSYGPGEEKLFF.

The chain combines TRBV4-1 with TRBJ2-5; 11 bases align to TRBD2. Germline CDR1 is MGHRA and CDR2 is YSYEKL. V gave up 2 bases and J gave up 3 bases; unmatched junction bases: 8. The CDR3 runs 17 residues. The CDR3 region is CASSQHNPGLAEETQYF. The DNA of the CDR3 is TGCGCCAGCAGCCAACATAACCCGGGACTAGCGGAAGAGACCCAGTACTTC.

The chain uses TRBV6-1 and TRBJ2-5; possible D gene TRBD1, 6 bases. The CDR3 runs to 12 residues. The V and J ends lost 8 bases and 5 bases respectively, with 12 bases between them. CDR1 is MNHNS and CDR2 is SASEGT in the germline V gene. This chain's CDR3 is CASQTGSETQYF. In nucleotides, the CDR3 is TGTGCCAGCCAAACAGGGTCGGAGACCCAGTACTTC.

The chain has TRBV29-1 and TRBJ2-1, with 7 bases aligning to TRBD2. CDR3 length: 14 residues. Per germline, CDR1 SQVTM and CDR2 ANQGSEA. The trim removed 4 bases at V and 4 bases at J, leaving 7 bases unmatched. CDR3 sequence (DNA): TGCAGCGTTGGAGGGACTACCACATACAATGAGCAGTTCTTC. As protein: CSVGGTTTYNEQFF.

This clone was seen once. The V and J genes are TRBV5-4 and TRBJ2-7; 7 bases fit TRBD1. V gave up 4 bases and J gave up 2 bases; unmatched junction bases: 9. CDR3 length: 15 amino acids. CDR1 SGHNT and CDR2 YYREEE come from the germline V gene (reference sequence). The CDR3 is CASSTSTGLTYEQYF. DNA for the CDR3: TGTGCCAGCAGCACTTCGACAGGGCTCACCTACGAGCAGTACTTC.

The V gene is TRBV30, the J gene TRBJ2-1; 8 bases line up with TRBD2. This CDR3 comprises 18 residues. CDR1 GTSNPN and CDR2 SVGIG come from the germline V gene (reference sequence). Trimming removed 1 base from V and 8 bases from J; junction bases left unmatched: 19. CDR3 sequence reads: CAWSGQALPSGRPDEQFF. Written as DNA, the CDR3 is TGTGCCTGGAGTGGTCAGGCCTTGCCTAGCGGGCGCCCAGATGAGCAGTTCTTC. The whole variable domain, remainder taken from reference TRBV30 and TRBJ2-1, is SQTIHQWPATLVQPVGSPLSLECTVEGTSNPNLYWYRQAAGRGLQLLFYSVGIGQISSEVPQNLSASRPQDRQFILSSKKLLLSDSGFYLCAWSGQALPSGRPDEQFFGPGTRLTVL.